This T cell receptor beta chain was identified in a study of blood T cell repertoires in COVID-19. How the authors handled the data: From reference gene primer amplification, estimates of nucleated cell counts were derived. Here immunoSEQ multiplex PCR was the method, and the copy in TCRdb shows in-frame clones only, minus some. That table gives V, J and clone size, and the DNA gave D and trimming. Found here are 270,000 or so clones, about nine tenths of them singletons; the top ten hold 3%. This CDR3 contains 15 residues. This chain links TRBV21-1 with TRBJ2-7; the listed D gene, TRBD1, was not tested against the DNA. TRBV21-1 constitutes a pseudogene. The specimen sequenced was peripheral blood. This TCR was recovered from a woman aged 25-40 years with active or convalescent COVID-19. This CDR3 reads CASSTPTGSGHEQYF. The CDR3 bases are TGTGCCAGCAGCACCCCGACAGGGAGCGGACACGAGCAGTACTTC.